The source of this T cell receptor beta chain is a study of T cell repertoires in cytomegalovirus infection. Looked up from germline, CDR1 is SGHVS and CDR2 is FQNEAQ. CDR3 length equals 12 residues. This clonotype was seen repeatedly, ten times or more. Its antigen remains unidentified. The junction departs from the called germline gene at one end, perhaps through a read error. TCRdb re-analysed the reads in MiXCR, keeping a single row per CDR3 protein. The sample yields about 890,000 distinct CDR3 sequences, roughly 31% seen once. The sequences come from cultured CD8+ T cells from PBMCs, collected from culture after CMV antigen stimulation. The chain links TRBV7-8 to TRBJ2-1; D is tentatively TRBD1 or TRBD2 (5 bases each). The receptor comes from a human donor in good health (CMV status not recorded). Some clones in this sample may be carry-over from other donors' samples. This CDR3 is CASSPGTYDSTF. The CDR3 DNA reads TGTGCCAGCAGCCCCGGGACGTACGACAGTACCTTC.